Each of the 11 T cell receptor beta chains below was sequenced from the same sample in a study of T cell responses to AZD1222 COVID-19 vaccine. Sequenced by immunoSEQ multiplex PCR; TCRdb stores in-frame clones only, minus some. The sample carries 95,000 to 150,000 clones, roughly 87% recorded once. Sequences were derived from peripheral blood, sampled on day 0 of AZD1222 vaccination. The receptors were gathered from an adult in good health.

This clone has only a few counts. This sequence joins TRBV4-2 and TRBJ2-7, with TRBD2 matching 13 bases. V lost 4 bases and J lost 5; bases outside the gene matches: 8. The CDR3 has 16 residues. Germline loops: CDR1 LGHNA, CDR2 YNFKEQ. The CDR3 bases are TGTGCCAGCAGCCCGGAACTAGCGGGAGGGCGGAACGAGCAGTACTTC. Residues: CASSPELAGGRNEQYF.

Details on this clone: Other DNA sequences in the same sample also yield this CDR3. This chain's CDR3 is CAWSVGNQPQHF. CDR3 in DNA: TGTGCCTGGAGTGTCGGCAATCAGCCCCAGCATTTT. The rearrangement uses TRBV30 and TRBJ1-5, with D unclear. V was shortened by 0 bases and J by 2 bases, with 2 bases between the two germline ends. The CDR3 sequence is 12 residues long. CDR1 GTSNPN and CDR2 SVGIG come from the germline V gene (reference sequence).

The chain carries TRBV13 and TRBJ2-3, with TRBD2 identical over 8 bases. There are 15 residues in the CDR3. The V and J ends lost 0 bases and 6 bases, in that order; junction bases with no gene match: 5. Germline lookup yields CDR1 PRHDT and CDR2 FYEKMQ (reference sequence). The CDR3 nucleotides read TGTGCCAGCAGCTTAGGCGGGGGGGCCAAGGATACGCAGTATTTT. The encoded protein is CASSLGGGAKDTQYF.

This chain uses TRBV11-3 with TRBJ2-5; unclear D gene. The germline V gene has CDR1 SGHNT and CDR2 YENEEA. V was cut by 1 base and J by 4 bases, with 10 bases left in between. The CDR3 totals 14 residues. The CDR3 sequence: CASSLGPEPETQYF. Here the CDR3 DNA reads TGTGCCAGCAGCTTAGGGCCTGAACCAGAGACCCAGTACTTC.

J is TRBJ2-7 and V is TRBV27; no definite D call. Germline V gives CDR1 MNHEY, CDR2 SMNVEV (reference sequence). Trimming pared 2 bases from V and 0 bases from J, leaving 5 bases between. CDR3 size: 13 residues. This CDR3 reads CASSLSVSYEQYF. CDR3 nucleotides: TGTGCCAGCAGTTTAAGTGTCTCCTACGAGCAGTACTTC.

There are many counts of this clone. The chain carries TRBV6-4 and TRBJ2-1; 7 bases are shared with TRBD2. The CDR3 covers 15 residues. V lost 4 bases, J lost 3 bases, and 6 bases stayed unmatched. Germline CDR1 reads MRHNA; CDR2 reads SNTAGT. The CDR3 sequence is CASSGRAGDYNEQFF. The CDR3 nucleotides read TGTGCCAGCAGTGGGCGGGCGGGGGACTACAATGAGCAGTTCTTC.

This chain uses TRBV3-1 (or the pseudogene TRBV3-2) with TRBJ1-5; TRBD1 agrees at 9 bases. The CDR3 loop spans 19 amino acids. The V gene's germline CDR1 is LGHDT and CDR2 YNNKEL (reference sequence). The J segment lost 2 bases and the V segment lost 1 base, leaving 12 bases of the junction unmatched. The CDR3 spells CASSQGPGQGNIGNQPQHF. The CDR3 DNA is TGTGCCAGCAGCCAAGGACCGGGACAGGGCAACATAGGCAATCAGCCCCAGCATTTT.

This clone was seen once. The J gene is TRBJ1-1, the V gene TRBV11-3; TRBD1 is a possible D gene (5 bases). Germline V gives CDR1 SGHNT, CDR2 YENEEA. V lost 5 bases and J 0 bases, leaving 13 bases between the germline ends. This CDR3 comprises 15 residues. The CDR3 here is CASSKPGKVNTEAFF. CDR3 in DNA: TGTGCCAGCAGCAAACCAGGGAAGGTGAACACTGAAGCTTTCTTT.

The genes are TRBV3-1 (or the pseudogene TRBV3-2) and TRBJ1-1; no clear D. This CDR3 spans 14 amino acids. Germline assignment: CDR1 LGHDT and CDR2 YNNKEL (reference sequence). Trimming pared 1 base from V and 1 base from J, leaving 7 bases between. The CDR3 region is CASSQGKGNTEAFF. The CDR3 bases are TGTGCCAGCAGCCAAGGCAAAGGGAACACTGAAGCTTTCTTT.

The rearrangement joins TRBV30 to TRBJ2-5; the match to TRBD2 covers 7 bases. The CDR3 runs to 15 residues. J was trimmed by 5 bases and V by 3 bases; bases with no gene match: 12. CDR1 is GTSNPN, CDR2 SVGIG, per germline (reference sequence). The DNA of the CDR3 is TGTGCCTGGAGCCCCCTATTAGGGAGGGGTGAGACCCAGTACTTC. It specifies CAWSPLLGRGETQYF.

The CDR3 DNA follows: TGTGCCAGCAGCGTGGGACGGTCTAATTCACCCCTCCACTTT. This encodes CASSVGRSNSPLHF. The rearrangement uses TRBV5-4 and TRBJ1-6; D is perhaps TRBD1 (5 bases). V gave up 4 bases and J gave up 6 bases, with 11 bases separating them. Germline lookup yields CDR1 SGHNT and CDR2 YYREEE (reference sequence). This CDR3 is built from 14 residues.